The rows below give T cell receptor beta chains drawn from one sample of a study of blood T cell repertoires in COVID-19. TCRdb keeps only in-frame clones here, not all; method: immunoSEQ multiplex PCR. The sample includes some 140,000 clones, around 85% seen only once; the top ten take around 20%. Sequenced input: peripheral blood. These receptors all stem from a woman aged 45-60 years who had recovered from COVID-19. Both conserved end residues are part of each CDR3. A D gene is named only where the DNA matches it firmly. Clone size appears in some rows only: once, few, many, or a class for an expanded clone.

abundance: NA
d_gene: NA
v_gene: TRBV7-3
j_gene: TRBJ2-1
CDR3aa: CASSKEPGNSRNEQFF
CDR3nt: TGTGCCAGCAGCAAAGAACCTGGCAACTCGCGGAATGAGCAGTTCTTC

abundance: NA
d_gene: NA
v_gene: TRBV6-5
j_gene: TRBJ1-5
CDR3aa: CASSPRGTQPQHF
CDR3nt: TGTGCCAGCAGTCCCCGGGGGACTCAGCCCCAGCATTTT

abundance: once
d_gene: TRBD2
v_gene: TRBV5-5
j_gene: TRBJ2-2
CDR3aa: CASSRGTSGRTGELFF
CDR3nt: TGTGCCAGCAGCCGAGGGACTAGCGGGAGGACCGGGGAGCTGTTTTTT

abundance: NA
d_gene: TRBD2
v_gene: TRBV11-3
j_gene: TRBJ2-1
CDR3aa: CASSLVSLAGANEQFF
CDR3nt: TGTGCCAGCAGCTTAGTCTCGCTAGCGGGCGCCAATGAGCAGTTCTTC

abundance: once
d_gene: NA
v_gene: TRBV25-1
j_gene: TRBJ1-1
CDR3aa: CASKRREDTEAFF
CDR3nt: TGTGCCAGCAAACGTAGGGAGGACACTGAAGCTTTCTTT

abundance: NA
d_gene: TRBD1
v_gene: TRBV24-1
j_gene: TRBJ2-3
CDR3aa: CATSGGTGAITDTQYF
CDR3nt: TGTGCCACCAGTGGGGGGACAGGGGCGATCACAGATACGCAGTATTTT

abundance: few
d_gene: NA
v_gene: TRBV19
j_gene: TRBJ1-6
CDR3aa: CASSIEDRSSPLHF
CDR3nt: TGTGCCAGTAGTATTGAGGACAGAAGTTCACCCCTCCACTTT

abundance: NA
d_gene: TRBD2
v_gene: TRBV27
j_gene: TRBJ2-1
CDR3aa: CASTPGGVDPTGDEQFF
CDR3nt: TGTGCCAGCACCCCTGGGGGGGTGGACCCGACCGGGGATGAGCAGTTCTTC

abundance: NA
d_gene: NA
v_gene: TRBV27
j_gene: TRBJ1-5
CDR3aa: CASSARRGPQHF
CDR3nt: TGTGCCAGCAGTGCCCGGAGGGGGCCCCAGCATTTT

abundance: NA
d_gene: NA
v_gene: TRBV6-5
j_gene: TRBJ2-1
CDR3aa: CASSSLALYNEQFF
CDR3nt: TGTGCCAGCAGTTCCCTGGCCCTCTACAATGAGCAGTTCTTC

abundance: NA
d_gene: NA
v_gene: TRBV7-9
j_gene: TRBJ1-3
CDR3aa: CASSLVAGQSTGNTIYF
CDR3nt: TGTGCCAGCAGCTTAGTTGCTGGACAGAGTACTGGAAACACCATATATTTT

abundance: NA
d_gene: NA
v_gene: TRBV21-1
j_gene: TRBJ1-5
CDR3aa: CASSKALEGPDQPQHF
CDR3nt: TGTGCCAGCAGCAAAGCGCTGGAGGGCCCGGATCAGCCCCAGCATTTT

abundance: NA
d_gene: NA
v_gene: TRBV2
j_gene: TRBJ2-7
CDR3aa: CASRVDSYEQYF
CDR3nt: TGTGCCAGCAGAGTGGACAGCTACGAGCAGTACTTC

abundance: NA
d_gene: NA
v_gene: TRBV28
j_gene: TRBJ1-3
CDR3aa: CASSLAGSSGNTIYF
CDR3nt: TGTGCCAGCAGTTTAGCAGGGTCTTCTGGAAACACCATATATTTT

abundance: NA
d_gene: TRBD2
v_gene: TRBV7-3
j_gene: TRBJ2-7
CDR3aa: CASSLGTTYEQYF
CDR3nt: TGTGCCAGCAGCTTAGGGACTACCTACGAGCAGTACTTC

abundance: NA
d_gene: TRBD2
v_gene: TRBV18
j_gene: TRBJ2-7
CDR3aa: CASSPRGTSGTLPYEQYF
CDR3nt: TGTGCCAGCTCACCACGGGGGACTAGCGGGACCCTCCCCTACGAGCAGTACTTC

abundance: NA
d_gene: TRBD2
v_gene: TRBV6-5
j_gene: TRBJ2-2
CDR3aa: CASSSWTSGNGELFF
CDR3nt: TGTGCCAGCAGTTCGTGGACTAGCGGGAACGGGGAGCTGTTTTTT

abundance: NA
d_gene: NA
v_gene: TRBV2
j_gene: TRBJ2-2
CDR3aa: CASSPRDTGELFF
CDR3nt: TGTGCCAGCAGCCCCAGGGACACCGGGGAGCTGTTTTTT

abundance: NA
d_gene: TRBD1
v_gene: TRBV24-1
j_gene: TRBJ1-5
CDR3aa: CTTSDQGDQPQHF
CDR3nt: TGTACCACCAGTGATCAGGGGGACCAGCCCCAGCATTTT

abundance: few
d_gene: TRBD2
v_gene: TRBV9
j_gene: TRBJ2-2
CDR3aa: CASSGKTLAGGQLFF
CDR3nt: TGTGCCAGCAGCGGAAAGACCTTAGCGGGGGGGCAGCTGTTTTTT

abundance: NA
d_gene: TRBD1
v_gene: TRBV18
j_gene: TRBJ2-3
CDR3aa: CASSSSETGRNTQYF
CDR3nt: TGTGCCAGCTCCTCCTCAGAGACAGGGAGAAATACGCAGTATTTT

abundance: NA
d_gene: NA
v_gene: TRBV18
j_gene: TRBJ1-5
CDR3aa: CASSPKPGDQPQHF
CDR3nt: TGTGCCAGCTCACCAAAGCCAGGGGATCAGCCCCAGCATTTT

abundance: NA
d_gene: TRBD1
v_gene: TRBV19
j_gene: TRBJ1-5
CDR3aa: CASSIAQGLGEPQHF
CDR3nt: TGTGCCAGTAGTATAGCACAGGGGCTGGGGGAGCCCCAGCATTTT

abundance: few
d_gene: NA
v_gene: TRBV18
j_gene: TRBJ1-3
CDR3aa: CASSPDGAGNTIYF
CDR3nt: TGTGCCAGCTCACCAGACGGAGCTGGAAACACCATATATTTT

abundance: NA
d_gene: NA
v_gene: TRBV9
j_gene: TRBJ2-3
CDR3aa: CASGLRGTDTQYF
CDR3nt: TGTGCCAGTGGCTTACGGGGCACAGATACGCAGTATTTT

abundance: few
d_gene: TRBD1
v_gene: TRBV3-1/TRBV3-2
j_gene: TRBJ2-7
CDR3aa: CASSRDRGDPYEQYF
CDR3nt: TGTGCCAGCAGCCGCGACAGGGGGGATCCCTACGAGCAGTACTTC

abundance: many
d_gene: TRBD1
v_gene: TRBV6-5
j_gene: TRBJ1-6
CDR3aa: CASSYSGGRSPLHF
CDR3nt: TGTGCCAGCAGTTACTCAGGGGGCAGGTCACCCCTCCACTTT

abundance: NA
d_gene: TRBD1
v_gene: TRBV11-1
j_gene: TRBJ1-1
CDR3aa: CASSFRPTGVNTEAFF
CDR3nt: TGTGCCAGCAGCTTTAGACCTACAGGGGTGAACACTGAAGCTTTCTTT

abundance: NA
d_gene: TRBD1
v_gene: TRBV5-1
j_gene: TRBJ2-1
CDR3aa: CASSPGTANNEQFF
CDR3nt: TGCGCCAGCAGCCCCGGGACAGCCAACAATGAGCAGTTCTTC

abundance: NA
d_gene: NA
v_gene: TRBV5-5
j_gene: TRBJ1-2
CDR3aa: CASSPGRPSGYTF
CDR3nt: TGTGCCAGCAGCCCAGGGCGTCCCTCTGGCTACACCTTC

abundance: NA
d_gene: TRBD2
v_gene: TRBV30
j_gene: TRBJ2-3
CDR3aa: CAGRSGTFTDTQYF
CDR3nt: TGTGCCGGGCGGAGCGGGACTTTCACAGATACGCAGTATTTT

abundance: NA
d_gene: TRBD2
v_gene: TRBV2
j_gene: TRBJ2-1
CDR3aa: CASSLLAGPYNEQFF
CDR3nt: TGTGCCAGCAGTTTACTAGCGGGACCTTACAATGAGCAGTTCTTC